Sequencing of this T cell receptor (beta chain) was carried out in a study of T cell repertoires in cytomegalovirus infection. Study-level information: Alongside well-studied HLA-B-restricted CMV epitopes, recently identified HLA-C-restricted CMV epitopes were also used. Matching HLA type and CMV infection were both indicated by public TCR beta signatures. Study-wide points: Totalled public TCR beta family frequency picked out people who carried CMV plus the relevant HLA. Clonotype analysis showed dominance of the ex vivo response by HLA-C-restricted CMV-specific TCR beta clonotypes.

A remark on this clonotype: As yet, its antigen is unknown.

TCRdb re-called the reads with MiXCR, one entry per CDR3 protein. The sample lists roughly 920,000 distinct CDR3 sequences, around 29% seen once, with roughly an eighth in the top ten. V shed 3 bases and J shed 7 bases, with 21 bases lying between them. CDR3 length: 15 residues. Germline CDR1 DFQATT, CDR2 SNEGSKA (reference sequence). The source was cultured CD8+ T cells from PBMCs, collected from culture after CMV antigen stimulation. The source is a human donor in good health (CMV status not recorded). Some clones in this sample may be carry-over from other donors' samples. The gene calls are TRBV20-1 and TRBJ1-2; the D gene is possibly TRBD1 (5 bases). The CDR3 nucleotides are TGCAGTGCTAGCGAGAACCCAAGGGACGTTTTTGGCTACACCTTC. Residues: CSASENPRDVFGYTF.